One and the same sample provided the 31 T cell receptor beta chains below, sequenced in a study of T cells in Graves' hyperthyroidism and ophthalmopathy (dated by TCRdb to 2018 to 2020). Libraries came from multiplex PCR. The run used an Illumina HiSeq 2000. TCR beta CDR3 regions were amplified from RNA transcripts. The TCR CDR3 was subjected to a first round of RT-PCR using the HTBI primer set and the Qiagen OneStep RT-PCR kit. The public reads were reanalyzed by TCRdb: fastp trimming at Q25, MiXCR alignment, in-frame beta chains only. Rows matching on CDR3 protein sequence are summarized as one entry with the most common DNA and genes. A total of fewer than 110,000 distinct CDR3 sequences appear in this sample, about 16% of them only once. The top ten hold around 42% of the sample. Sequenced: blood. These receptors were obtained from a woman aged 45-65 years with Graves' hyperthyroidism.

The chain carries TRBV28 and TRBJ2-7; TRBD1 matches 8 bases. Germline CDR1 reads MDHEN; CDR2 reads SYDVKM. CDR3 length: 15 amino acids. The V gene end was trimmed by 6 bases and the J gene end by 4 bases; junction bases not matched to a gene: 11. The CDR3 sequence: CASREDREALYEQYF. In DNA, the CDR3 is TGTGCCAGCAGGGAGGACAGGGAGGCTCTATACGAGCAGTACTTC.

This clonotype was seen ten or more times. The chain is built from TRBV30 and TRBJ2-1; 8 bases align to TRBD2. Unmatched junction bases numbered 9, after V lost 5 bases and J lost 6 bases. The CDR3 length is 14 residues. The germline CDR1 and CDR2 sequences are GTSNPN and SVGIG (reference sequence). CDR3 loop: CAWGSGMLTNEQFF. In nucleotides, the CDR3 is TGTGCCTGGGGTAGCGGGATGCTCACCAATGAGCAGTTCTTC.

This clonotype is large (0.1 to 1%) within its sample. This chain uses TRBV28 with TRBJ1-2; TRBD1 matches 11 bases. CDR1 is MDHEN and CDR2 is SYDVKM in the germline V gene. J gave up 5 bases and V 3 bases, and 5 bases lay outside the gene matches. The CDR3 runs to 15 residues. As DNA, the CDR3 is TGTGCCAGCAGTTTGGGGACAGGGGGAGGGTATGGCTACACCTTC. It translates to CASSLGTGGGYGYTF.

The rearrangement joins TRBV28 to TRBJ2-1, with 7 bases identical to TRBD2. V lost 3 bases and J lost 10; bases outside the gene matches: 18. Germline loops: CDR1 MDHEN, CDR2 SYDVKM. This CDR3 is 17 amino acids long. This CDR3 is CASSFPSGAGVLREQFF. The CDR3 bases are TGTGCCAGCAGTTTTCCAAGCGGGGCGGGAGTGCTGAGAGAGCAGTTCTTC.

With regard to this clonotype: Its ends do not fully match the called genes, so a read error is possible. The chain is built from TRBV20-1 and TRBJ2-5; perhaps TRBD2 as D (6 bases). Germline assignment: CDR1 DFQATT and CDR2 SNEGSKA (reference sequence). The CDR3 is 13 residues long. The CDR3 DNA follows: TGCGGTGCTAGAGGGTGGGAGGTAGAGACCCAGTACTTC. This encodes CGARGWEVETQYF.

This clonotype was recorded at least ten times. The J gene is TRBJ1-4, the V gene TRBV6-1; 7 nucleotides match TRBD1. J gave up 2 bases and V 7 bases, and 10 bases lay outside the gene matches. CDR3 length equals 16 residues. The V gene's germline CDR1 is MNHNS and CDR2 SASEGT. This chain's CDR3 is CASKGAPTGTNEKLFF. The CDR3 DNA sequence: TGTGCCAGCAAGGGAGCTCCGACAGGGACTAATGAAAAACTGTTTTTT.

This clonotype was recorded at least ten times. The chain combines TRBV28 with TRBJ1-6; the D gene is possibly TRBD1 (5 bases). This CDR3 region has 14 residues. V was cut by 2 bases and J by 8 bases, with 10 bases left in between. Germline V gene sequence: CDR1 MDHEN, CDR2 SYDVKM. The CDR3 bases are TGTGCCAGCAGTTTAGGAGGGACGGATTCACCCCTCCACTTT. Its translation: CASSLGGTDSPLHF.

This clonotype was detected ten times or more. CDR3: CATDSYNEQFF. DNA of the CDR3: TGTGCCACCGATTCCTACAATGAGCAGTTCTTC. This chain joins TRBV28 and TRBJ2-1; D gene unclear. There are 11 residues in the CDR3. The V gene's germline CDR1 is MDHEN and CDR2 SYDVKM. V shed 10 bases and J shed 1 base, with 5 bases lying between them.

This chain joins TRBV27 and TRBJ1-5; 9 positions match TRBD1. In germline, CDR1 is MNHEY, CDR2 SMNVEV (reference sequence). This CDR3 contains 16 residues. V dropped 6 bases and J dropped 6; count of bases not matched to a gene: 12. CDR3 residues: CASSRTATGGRQPQHF. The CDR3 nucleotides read TGTGCCAGCAGCCGAACGGCAACAGGGGGCCGTCAGCCCCAGCATTTT.

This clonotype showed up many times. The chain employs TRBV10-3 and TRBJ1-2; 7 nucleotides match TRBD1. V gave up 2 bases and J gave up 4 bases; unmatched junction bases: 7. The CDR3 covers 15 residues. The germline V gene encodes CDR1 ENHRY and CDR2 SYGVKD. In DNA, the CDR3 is TGTGCCATCAGTGAGGACATGACAGGGAGCTATGGCTACACCTTC. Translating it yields CAISEDMTGSYGYTF.

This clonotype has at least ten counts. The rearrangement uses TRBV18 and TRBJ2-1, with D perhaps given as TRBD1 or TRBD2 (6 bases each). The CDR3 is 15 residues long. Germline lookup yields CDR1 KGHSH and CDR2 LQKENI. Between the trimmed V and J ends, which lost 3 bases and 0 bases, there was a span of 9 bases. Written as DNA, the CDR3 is TGTGCCAGCTCACCTTGGGGGGCCTCCTACAATGAGCAGTTCTTC. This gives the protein CASSPWGASYNEQFF.

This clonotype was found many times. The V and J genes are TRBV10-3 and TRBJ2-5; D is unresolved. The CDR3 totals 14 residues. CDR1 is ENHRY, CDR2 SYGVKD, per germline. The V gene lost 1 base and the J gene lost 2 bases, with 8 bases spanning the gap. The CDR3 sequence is CAISELALQETQYF. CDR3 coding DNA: TGTGCCATCAGTGAGTTAGCCCTACAAGAGACCCAGTACTTC.

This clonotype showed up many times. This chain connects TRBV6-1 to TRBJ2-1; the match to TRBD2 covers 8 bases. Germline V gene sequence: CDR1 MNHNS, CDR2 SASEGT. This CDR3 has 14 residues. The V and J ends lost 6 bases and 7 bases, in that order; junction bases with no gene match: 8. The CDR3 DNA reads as TGTGCCAGCAGGGTGGTGGCGGGAGGTAATGAGCAGTTCTTC. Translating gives CASRVVAGGNEQFF.

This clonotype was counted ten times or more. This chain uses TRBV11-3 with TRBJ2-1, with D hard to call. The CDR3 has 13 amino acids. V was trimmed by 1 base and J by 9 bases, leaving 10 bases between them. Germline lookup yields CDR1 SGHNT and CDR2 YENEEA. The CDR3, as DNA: TGTGCCAGCAGCTTAGTGGAGTGGGGTGAGCAGTTCTTC. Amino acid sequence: CASSLVEWGEQFF.

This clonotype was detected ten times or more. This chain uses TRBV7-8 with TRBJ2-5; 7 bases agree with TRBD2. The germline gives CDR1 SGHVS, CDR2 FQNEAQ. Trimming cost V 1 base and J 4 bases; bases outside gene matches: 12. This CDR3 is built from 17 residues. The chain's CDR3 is CASSLGTLAGVAETQYF. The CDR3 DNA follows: TGTGCCAGCAGCTTAGGGACACTGGCGGGAGTGGCAGAGACCCAGTACTTC.

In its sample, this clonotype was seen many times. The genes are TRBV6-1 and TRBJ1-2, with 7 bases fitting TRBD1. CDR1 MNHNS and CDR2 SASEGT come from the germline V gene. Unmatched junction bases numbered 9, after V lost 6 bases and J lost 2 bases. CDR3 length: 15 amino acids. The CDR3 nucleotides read TGTGCCAGCAGGCCTCCGGGACAGTACAACTATGGCTACACCTTC. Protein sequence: CASRPPGQYNYGYTF.

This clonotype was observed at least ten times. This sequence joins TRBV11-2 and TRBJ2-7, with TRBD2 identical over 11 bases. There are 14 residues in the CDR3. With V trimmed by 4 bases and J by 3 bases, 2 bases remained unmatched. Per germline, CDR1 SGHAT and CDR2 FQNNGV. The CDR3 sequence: CASSSGLAVYEQYV. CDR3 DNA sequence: TGTGCCAGCAGCTCGGGACTAGCGGTCTACGAGCAGTACGTC.

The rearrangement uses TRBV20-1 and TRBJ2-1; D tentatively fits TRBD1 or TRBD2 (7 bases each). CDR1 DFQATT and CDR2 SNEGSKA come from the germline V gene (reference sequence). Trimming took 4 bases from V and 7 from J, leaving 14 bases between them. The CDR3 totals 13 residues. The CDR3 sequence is CSATGGGYNEQFF. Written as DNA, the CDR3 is TGCAGTGCTACAGGGGGGGGATATAATGAGCAGTTCTTC.

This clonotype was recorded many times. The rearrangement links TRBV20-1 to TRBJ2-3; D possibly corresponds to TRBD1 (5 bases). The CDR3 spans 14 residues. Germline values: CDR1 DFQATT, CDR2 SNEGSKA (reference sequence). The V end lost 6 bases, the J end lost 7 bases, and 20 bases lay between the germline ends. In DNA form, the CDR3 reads TGCAGTGCCCCTCCACCCAGGGCGTCGAATACGCAGTATTTT. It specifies CSAPPPRASNTQYF.

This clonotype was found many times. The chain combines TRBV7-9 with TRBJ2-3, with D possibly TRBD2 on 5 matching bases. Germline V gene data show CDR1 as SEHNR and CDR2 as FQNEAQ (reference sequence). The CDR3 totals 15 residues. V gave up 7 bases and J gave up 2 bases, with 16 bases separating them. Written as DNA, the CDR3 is TGTGCCAGCAACTCTCGGGAAAGTCCCACAGATACGCAGTATTTT. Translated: CASNSRESPTDTQYF. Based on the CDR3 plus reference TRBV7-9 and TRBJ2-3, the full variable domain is DTGVSQNPRHKITKRGQNVTFRCDPISEHNRLYWYRQTLGQGPEFLTYFQNEAQLEKSRLLSDRFSAERPKGSFSTLEIQRTEQGDSAMYLCASNSRESPTDTQYFGPGTRLTVL.

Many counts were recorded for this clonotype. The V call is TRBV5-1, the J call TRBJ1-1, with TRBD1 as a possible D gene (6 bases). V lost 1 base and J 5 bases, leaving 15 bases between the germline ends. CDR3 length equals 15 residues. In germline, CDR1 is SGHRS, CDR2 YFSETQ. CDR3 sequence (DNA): TGCGCCAGCAGCTTGATAGCAGGGGCCCTAACTGAAGCTTTCTTT. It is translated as CASSLIAGALTEAFF.

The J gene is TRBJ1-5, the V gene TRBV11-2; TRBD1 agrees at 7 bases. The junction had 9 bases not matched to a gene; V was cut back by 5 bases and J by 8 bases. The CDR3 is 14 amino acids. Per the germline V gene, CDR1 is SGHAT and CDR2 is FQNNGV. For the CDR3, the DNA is TGTGCCAGCAGCGGAGGACAGGCACGAGAGCCCCAGCATTTT. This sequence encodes CASSGGQAREPQHF.

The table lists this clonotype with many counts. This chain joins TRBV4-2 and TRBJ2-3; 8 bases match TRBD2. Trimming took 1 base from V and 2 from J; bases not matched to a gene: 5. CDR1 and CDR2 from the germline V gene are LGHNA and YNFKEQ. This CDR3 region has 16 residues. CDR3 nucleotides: TGTGCCAGCAGCCAAGGACTAGCGAGTGTCACAGATACGCAGTATTTT. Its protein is CASSQGLASVTDTQYF.

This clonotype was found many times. CDR3 nucleotides: TGCAGTGCTATGGGACTAGCGGGAGAGGCGGCCAAAAACATTCAGTACTTC. This translates into CSAMGLAGEAAKNIQYF. The chain employs TRBV20-1 and TRBJ2-4; 14 nucleotides line up with TRBD2. Germline CDR1 and CDR2: DFQATT and SNEGSKA (reference sequence). This CDR3 comprises 17 residues. Trimming cost V 4 bases and J 1 base; bases outside gene matches: 6.

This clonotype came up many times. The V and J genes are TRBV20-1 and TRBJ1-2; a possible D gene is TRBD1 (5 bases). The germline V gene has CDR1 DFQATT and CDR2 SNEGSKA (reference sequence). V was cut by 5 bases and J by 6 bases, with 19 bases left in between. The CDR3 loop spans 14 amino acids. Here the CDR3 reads CSAPARSEGNGYTF. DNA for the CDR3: TGCAGTGCTCCAGCGCGATCTGAGGGGAATGGCTACACCTTC.

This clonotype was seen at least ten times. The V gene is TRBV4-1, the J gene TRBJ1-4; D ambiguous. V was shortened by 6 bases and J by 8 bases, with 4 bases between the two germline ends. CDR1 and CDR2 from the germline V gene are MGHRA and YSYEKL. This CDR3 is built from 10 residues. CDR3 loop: CASSREKLFF. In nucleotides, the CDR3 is TGCGCCAGCAGTCGAGAAAAACTGTTTTTT.

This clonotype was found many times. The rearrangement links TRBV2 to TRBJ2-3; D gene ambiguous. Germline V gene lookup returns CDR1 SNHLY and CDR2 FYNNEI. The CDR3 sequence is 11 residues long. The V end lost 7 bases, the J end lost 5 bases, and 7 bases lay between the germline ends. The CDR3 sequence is CASTKQDTQYF. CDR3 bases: TGTGCCAGCACAAAGCAAGATACGCAGTATTTT.

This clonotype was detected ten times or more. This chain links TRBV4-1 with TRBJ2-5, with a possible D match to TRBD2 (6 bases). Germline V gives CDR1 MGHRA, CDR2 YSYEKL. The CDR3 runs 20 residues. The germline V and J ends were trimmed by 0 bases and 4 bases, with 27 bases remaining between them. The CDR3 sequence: CASSQDSLGSREYLGETQYF. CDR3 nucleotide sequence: TGCGCCAGCAGCCAAGATTCGTTAGGTAGTCGGGAGTACTTAGGAGAGACCCAGTACTTC.

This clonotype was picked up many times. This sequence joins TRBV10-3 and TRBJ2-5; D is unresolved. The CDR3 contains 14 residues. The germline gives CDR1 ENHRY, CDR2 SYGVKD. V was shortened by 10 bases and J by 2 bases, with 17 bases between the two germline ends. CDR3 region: CATRVDGDQETQYF. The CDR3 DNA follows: TGTGCCACCCGGGTGGATGGGGATCAAGAGACCCAGTACTTC.

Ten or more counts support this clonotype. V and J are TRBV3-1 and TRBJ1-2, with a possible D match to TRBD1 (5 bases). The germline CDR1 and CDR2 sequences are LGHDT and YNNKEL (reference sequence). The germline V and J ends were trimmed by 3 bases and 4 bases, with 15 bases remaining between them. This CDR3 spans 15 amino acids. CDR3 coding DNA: TGTGCCAGCAGCCAGAACCAGGGACGCAGCTATGGCTACACCTTC. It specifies CASSQNQGRSYGYTF.

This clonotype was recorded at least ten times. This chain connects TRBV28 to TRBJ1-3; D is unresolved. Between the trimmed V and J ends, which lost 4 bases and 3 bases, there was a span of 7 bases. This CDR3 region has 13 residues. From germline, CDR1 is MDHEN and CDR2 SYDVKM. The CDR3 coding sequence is TGTGCCAGCAGTTACATGGATGGAAACACCATATATTTT. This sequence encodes CASSYMDGNTIYF.